This T cell receptor (beta chain) was sequenced in a study of shared clonotypes between healthy human individuals. CDR1 LGHNA and CDR2 YNFKEQ come from the germline V gene. The CDR3 consists of 16 residues. Losses at the gene ends were 0 bases for V and 3 bases for J; bases not matched to a gene: 4. General study findings and limits: Approximately 4.5% was the fraction of naive CD4 clonotypes found shared across several donors.

This clone was recorded a few times. As yet, its antigen is unknown. The sample holds other DNA sequences that translate to the same CDR3. The method was immunoSEQ multiplex PCR; TCRdb's version includes in-frame clones alone and lacks a portion of them. The data hold 550,000 to 700,000 clones, with roughly 73% observed a single time. The specimen was memory CD4+ T cells sorted from blood. Indicated subset: CD45RA-negative fraction. The chain is built from TRBV4-2 and TRBJ2-3; 9 nucleotides align to TRBD2. This TCR was sampled from a woman between 25 and 40 years old in good health. The CDR3 loop reads CASSQDLAGGTDTQYF. The DNA of the CDR3 is TGTGCCAGCAGCCAAGATTTGGCGGGAGGGACAGATACGCAGTATTTT.